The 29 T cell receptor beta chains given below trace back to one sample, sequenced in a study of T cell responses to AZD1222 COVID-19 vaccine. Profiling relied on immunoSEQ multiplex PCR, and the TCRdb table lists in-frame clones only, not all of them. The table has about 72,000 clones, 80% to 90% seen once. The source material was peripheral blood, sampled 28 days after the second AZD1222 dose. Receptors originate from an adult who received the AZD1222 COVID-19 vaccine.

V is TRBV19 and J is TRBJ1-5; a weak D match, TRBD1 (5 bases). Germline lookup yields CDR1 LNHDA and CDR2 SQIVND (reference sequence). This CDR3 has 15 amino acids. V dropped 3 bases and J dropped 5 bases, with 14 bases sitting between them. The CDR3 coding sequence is TGTGCCAGTAGTATGGGCATCTTAGGGGATCAGCCCCAGCATTTT. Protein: CASSMGILGDQPQHF.

The DNA for the CDR3 is TGTGCCAGCAGCCCGGCAGCTAGCACAGATACGCAGTATTTT. It translates to CASSPAASTDTQYF. The V and J genes are TRBV4-2 and TRBJ2-3; D uncertain. CDR1 LGHNA and CDR2 YNFKEQ come from the germline V gene. The CDR3 runs to 14 residues. Trimming took off 4 bases at V and 0 bases at J, with 8 bases between the two ends.

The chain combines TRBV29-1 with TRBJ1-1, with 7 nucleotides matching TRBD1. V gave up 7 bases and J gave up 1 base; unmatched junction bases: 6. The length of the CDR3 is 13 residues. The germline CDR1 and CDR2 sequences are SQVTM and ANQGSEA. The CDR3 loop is CSAQPGGNTEAFF. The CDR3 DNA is TGCAGCGCCCAGCCAGGGGGGAACACTGAAGCTTTCTTT. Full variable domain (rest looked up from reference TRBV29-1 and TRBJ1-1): SAVISQKPSRDICQRGTSLTIQCQVDSQVTMMFWYRQQPGQSLTLIATANQGSEATYESGFVIDKFPISRPNLTFSTLTVSNMSPEDSSIYLCSAQPGGNTEAFFGQGTRLTVV.

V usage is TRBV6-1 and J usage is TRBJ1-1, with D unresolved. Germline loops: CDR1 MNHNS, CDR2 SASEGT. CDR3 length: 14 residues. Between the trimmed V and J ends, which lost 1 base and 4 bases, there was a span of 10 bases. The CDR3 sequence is CASSEGIASTEAFF. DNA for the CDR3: TGTGCCAGCAGTGAAGGAATAGCTAGCACTGAAGCTTTCTTT.

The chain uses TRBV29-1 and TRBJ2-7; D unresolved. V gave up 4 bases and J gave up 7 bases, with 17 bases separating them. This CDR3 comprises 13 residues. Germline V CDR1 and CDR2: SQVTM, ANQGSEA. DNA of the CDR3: TGCAGCGTTGCCCTCCGGGCCCTCGGGGAGCAGTACTTC. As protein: CSVALRALGEQYF.

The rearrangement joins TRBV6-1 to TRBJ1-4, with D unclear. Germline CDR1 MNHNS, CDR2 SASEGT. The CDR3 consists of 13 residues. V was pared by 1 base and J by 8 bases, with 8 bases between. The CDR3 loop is CASSEGGGEKLFF. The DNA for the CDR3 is TGTGCCAGCAGTGAAGGGGGAGGGGAAAAACTGTTTTTT.

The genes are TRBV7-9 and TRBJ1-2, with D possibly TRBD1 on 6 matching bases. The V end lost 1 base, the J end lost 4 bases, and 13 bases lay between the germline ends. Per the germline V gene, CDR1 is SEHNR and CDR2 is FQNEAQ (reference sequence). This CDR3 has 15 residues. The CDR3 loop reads CASSLGGGSSYGYTF. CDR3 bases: TGTGCCAGCAGCTTAGGGGGGGGCTCGTCCTATGGCTACACCTTC.

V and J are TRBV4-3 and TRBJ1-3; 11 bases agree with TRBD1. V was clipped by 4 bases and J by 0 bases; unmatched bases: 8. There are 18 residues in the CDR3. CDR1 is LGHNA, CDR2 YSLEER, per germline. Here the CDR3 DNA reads TGCGCCAGCAGCCCACCAGCGGGACAGGGGGTCTCTGGAAACACCATATATTTT. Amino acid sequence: CASSPPAGQGVSGNTIYF.

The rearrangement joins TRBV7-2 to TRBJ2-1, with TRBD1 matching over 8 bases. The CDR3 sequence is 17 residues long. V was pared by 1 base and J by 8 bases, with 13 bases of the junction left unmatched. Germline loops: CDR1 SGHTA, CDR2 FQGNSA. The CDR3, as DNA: TGTGCCAGCAGCTTAGGAATAGCCGGACAGGGTGCGTATGAGCAGTTCTTC. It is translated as CASSLGIAGQGAYEQFF.

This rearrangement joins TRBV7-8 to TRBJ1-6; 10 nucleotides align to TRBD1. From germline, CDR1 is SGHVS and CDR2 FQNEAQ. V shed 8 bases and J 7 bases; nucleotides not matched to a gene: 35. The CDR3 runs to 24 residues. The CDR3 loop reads CASGPIPDTPQGNGTGDVNSPLHF. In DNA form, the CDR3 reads TGTGCCAGCGGCCCCATCCCCGATACCCCACAGGGGAACGGGACAGGGGATGTAAATTCACCCCTCCACTTT.

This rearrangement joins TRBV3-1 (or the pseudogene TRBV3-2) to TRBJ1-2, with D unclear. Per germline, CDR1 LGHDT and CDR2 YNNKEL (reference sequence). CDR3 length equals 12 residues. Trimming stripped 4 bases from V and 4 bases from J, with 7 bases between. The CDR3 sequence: CASSPGSYGYTF. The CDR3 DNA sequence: TGTGCCAGCAGCCCGGGTAGCTATGGCTACACCTTC.

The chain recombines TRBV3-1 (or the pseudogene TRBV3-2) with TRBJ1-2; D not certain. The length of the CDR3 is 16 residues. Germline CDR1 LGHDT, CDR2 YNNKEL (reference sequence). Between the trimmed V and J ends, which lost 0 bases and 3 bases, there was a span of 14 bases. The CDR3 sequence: CASSQDRGQAYYGYTF. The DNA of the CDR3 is TGTGCCAGCAGCCAAGATCGTGGGCAGGCCTACTATGGCTACACCTTC.

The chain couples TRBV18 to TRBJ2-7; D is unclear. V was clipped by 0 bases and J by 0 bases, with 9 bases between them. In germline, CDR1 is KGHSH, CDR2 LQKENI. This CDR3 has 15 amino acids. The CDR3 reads CASSPPMASSYEQYF. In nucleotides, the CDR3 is TGTGCCAGCTCACCACCTATGGCCTCCTCCTACGAGCAGTACTTC.

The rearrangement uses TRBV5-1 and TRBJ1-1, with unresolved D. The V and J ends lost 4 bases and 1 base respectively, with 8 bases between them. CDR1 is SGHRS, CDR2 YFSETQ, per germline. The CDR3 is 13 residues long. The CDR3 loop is CASSPTENTEAFF. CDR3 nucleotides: TGCGCCAGCAGCCCTACAGAGAACACTGAAGCTTTCTTT. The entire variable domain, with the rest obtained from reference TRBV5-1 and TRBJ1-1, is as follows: KAGVTQTPRYLIKTRGQQVTLSCSPISGHRSVSWYQQTPGQGLQFLFEYFSETQRNKGNFPGRFSGRQFSNSRSEMNVSTLELGDSALYLCASSPTENTEAFFGQGTRLTVV.

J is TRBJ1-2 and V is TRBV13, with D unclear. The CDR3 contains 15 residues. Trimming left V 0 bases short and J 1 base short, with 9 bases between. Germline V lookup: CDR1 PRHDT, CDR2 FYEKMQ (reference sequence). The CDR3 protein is CASSLGVLVNYGYTF. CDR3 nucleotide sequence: TGTGCCAGCAGCTTAGGGGTATTGGTTAACTATGGCTACACCTTC.

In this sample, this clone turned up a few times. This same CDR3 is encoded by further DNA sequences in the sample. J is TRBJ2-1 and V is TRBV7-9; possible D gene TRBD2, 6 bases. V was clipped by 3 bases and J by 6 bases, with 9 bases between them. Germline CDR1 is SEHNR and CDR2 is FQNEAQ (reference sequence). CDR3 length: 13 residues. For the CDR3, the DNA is TGTGCCAGCAGCTTGCTAGCGCCCAATGAGCAGTTCTTC. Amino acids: CASSLLAPNEQFF.

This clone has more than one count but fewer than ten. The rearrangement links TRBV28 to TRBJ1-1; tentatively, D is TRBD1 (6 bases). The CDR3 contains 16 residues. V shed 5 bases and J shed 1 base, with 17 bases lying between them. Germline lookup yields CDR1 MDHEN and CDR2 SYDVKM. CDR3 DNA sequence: TGTGCCAGCAGTGACCCCCTCAGACAGGAGAACACTGAAGCTTTCTTT. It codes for CASSDPLRQENTEAFF.

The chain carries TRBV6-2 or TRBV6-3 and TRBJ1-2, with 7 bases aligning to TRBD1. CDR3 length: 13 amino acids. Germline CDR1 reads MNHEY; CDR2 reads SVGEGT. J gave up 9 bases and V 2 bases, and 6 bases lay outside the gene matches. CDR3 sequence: CASSYGGQRRYTF. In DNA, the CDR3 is TGTGCCAGCAGTTACGGGGGACAGCGCCGCTACACCTTC.

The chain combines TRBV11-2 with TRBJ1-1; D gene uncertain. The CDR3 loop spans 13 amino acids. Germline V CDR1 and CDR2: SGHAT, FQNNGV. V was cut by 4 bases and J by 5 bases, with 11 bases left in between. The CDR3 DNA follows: TGTGCCAGCAGCTCCCCCGTGCTAACTGAAGCTTTCTTT. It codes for CASSSPVLTEAFF. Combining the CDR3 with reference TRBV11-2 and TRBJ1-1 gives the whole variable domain EAGVAQSPRYKIIEKRQSVAFWCNPISGHATLYWYQQILGQGPKLLIQFQNNGVVDDSQLPKDRFSAERLKGVDSTLKIQPAKLEDSAVYLCASSSPVLTEAFFGQGTRLTVV.

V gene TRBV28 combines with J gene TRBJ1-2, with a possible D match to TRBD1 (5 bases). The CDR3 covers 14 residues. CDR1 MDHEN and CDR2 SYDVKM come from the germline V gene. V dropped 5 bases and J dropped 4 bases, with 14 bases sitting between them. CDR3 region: CASSQGLLSYGYTF. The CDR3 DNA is TGTGCCAGCAGTCAGGGCCTCCTTAGCTATGGCTACACCTTC.

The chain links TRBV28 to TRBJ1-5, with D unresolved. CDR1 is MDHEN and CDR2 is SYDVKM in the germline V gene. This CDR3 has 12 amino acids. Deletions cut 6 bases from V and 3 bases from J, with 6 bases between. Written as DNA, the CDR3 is TGTGCCAGCAGCCTAAACAATCAGCCCCAGCATTTT. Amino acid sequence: CASSLNNQPQHF.

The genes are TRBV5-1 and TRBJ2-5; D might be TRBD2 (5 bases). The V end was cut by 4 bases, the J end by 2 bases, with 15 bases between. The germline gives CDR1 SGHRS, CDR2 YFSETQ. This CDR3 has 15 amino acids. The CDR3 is CASSQSGGGQETQYF. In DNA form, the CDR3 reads TGCGCCAGCAGCCAGAGTGGAGGCGGGCAAGAGACCCAGTACTTC.

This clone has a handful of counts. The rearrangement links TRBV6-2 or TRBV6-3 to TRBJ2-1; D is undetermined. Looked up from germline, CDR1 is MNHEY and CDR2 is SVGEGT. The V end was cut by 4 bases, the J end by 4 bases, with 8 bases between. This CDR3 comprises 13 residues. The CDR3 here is CASSSTVYNEQFF. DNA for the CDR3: TGTGCCAGCAGTTCCACAGTTTACAATGAGCAGTTCTTC.

The CDR3 DNA follows: TGTGCCAGCAGCCTGTTTATCAGCAATCAGCCCCAGCATTTT. Translating gives CASSLFISNQPQHF. The rearrangement joins TRBV5-6 to TRBJ1-5; D unresolved. The length of the CDR3 is 14 residues. With 4 bases removed from V and 1 base from J, the gap between germline ends came to 9 bases. Germline CDR1 and CDR2: SGHDT and YYEEEE.

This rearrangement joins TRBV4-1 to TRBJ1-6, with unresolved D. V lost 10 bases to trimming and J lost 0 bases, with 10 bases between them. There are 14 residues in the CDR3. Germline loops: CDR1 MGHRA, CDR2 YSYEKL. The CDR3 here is CATRGSSYNSPLHF. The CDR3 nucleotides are TGCGCCACCCGGGGTTCCTCCTATAATTCACCCCTCCACTTT.

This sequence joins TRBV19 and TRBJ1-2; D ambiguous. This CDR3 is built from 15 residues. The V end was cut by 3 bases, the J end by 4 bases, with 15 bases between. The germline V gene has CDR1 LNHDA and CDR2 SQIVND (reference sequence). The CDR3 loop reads CASSMDGDRGYGYTF. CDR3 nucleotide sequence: TGTGCCAGTAGTATGGACGGCGACCGTGGCTATGGCTACACCTTC.

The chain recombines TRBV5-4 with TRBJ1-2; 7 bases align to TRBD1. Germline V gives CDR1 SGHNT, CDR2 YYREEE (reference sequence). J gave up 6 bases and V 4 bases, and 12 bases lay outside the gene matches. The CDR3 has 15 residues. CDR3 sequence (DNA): TGTGCCAGCAGCCAATACGGAAGGGGGCTGGATGGCTACACCTTC. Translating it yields CASSQYGRGLDGYTF.

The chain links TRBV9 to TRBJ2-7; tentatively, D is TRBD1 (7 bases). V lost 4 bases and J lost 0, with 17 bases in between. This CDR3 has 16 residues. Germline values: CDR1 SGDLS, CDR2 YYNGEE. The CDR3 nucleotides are TGTGCCAGCAGCCCCCCGGGCCAGGGGGGCTCCTACGAGCAGTACTTC. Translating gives CASSPPGQGGSYEQYF.

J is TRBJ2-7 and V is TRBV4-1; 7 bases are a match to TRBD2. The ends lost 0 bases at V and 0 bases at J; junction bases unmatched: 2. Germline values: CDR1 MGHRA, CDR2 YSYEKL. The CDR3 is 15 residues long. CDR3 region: CASSQDPGGSYEQYF. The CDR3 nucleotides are TGCGCCAGCAGCCAAGACCCGGGGGGCTCCTACGAGCAGTACTTC.